This TCR beta chain came from a study of T cell responses to AZD1222 COVID-19 vaccine (dated by TCRdb to the early 2020s). At the level of the whole study: AZD1222 recipients given second doses at about 4 weeks or at about 12 weeks were pooled, since spike-specific TCR depth and breadth were not found to differ between the two schedules. A total of under 250 trial participants underwent TCR sequencing, of whom approximately 200 had received two doses of AZD1222 and about 25 had received two doses of the MenACWY control vaccine. Trial participants were enrolled by age into subgroups of 18-55, 56-69 and 70-plus years, and 148, 28 and 57 TCR-sequenced participants, respectively, were included in these subgroups.

The time point label, read with the paper, signifies: baseline before first vaccination. The vaccinee samples were drawn from two UK trials, COV001 and COV002, one of which was a single-blind randomized controlled phase 2/3 trial testing AZD1222 (ChAdOx1 nCoV-19) in healthy adults. For TCRbeta chain sequencing, PBMC samples from trial participants were taken at day 0 and at day 28 after the second dose. Details on this clone: Its antigen remains unidentified. Nothing much larger sits one base from this clone, and base qualities are not available.

From the cysteine up to the phenylalanine, the CDR3 has a length of 13 residues. CDR3 DNA only is kept here, 39 bases in frame from base 1. In the germline V gene, CDR1 corresponds to SGDLS and CDR2 to YYNGEE. V is shortened by 0 bases, J by 8 bases, and the region joining them spans 11 bases. The CDR3 regions of human TCRbeta chains were analyzed by immunosequencing. The original pipeline was this. TCRs in the repertoires were matched against a reference library of SARS-CoV-2-specific TCRs that had been generated with the MIRA antigen-specificity platform. Breadth was defined as the fraction of unique TCRs that were SARS-CoV-2-associated. Depth was defined as the fraction of total T cells that were SARS-CoV-2-associated. Using the MIRA data, each spike-specific TCR was mapped to the spike region that the TCR reacts to and placed in a CD4 or CD8 class. Log10-transformed breadth and depth values were compared by one-way ANOVA with Sidak's multiple comparisons tests. Here the immuneACCESS table is served through TCRdb, limited to in-frame sequences with V and J called. Missing clones are a known gap in these copies; in checked studies unresolved V genes cover under half, and the rest lacks a known reason. For V, J and clone size, that table is used; D and trimming come from the DNA. This sample holds roughly 180,000 clones; approximately 90% were observed only once. The ten top clones hold approximately 2% of the sample.

The study at large found these results: Participants were mostly white British and included more females than males, and it was suggested by the authors that clonal diversity may have been underestimated. The 56-69-year group was small, and its depth increase did not reach significance, likely because of low power. Only five to seven AZD1222 recipients were SARS-CoV-2 seropositive at baseline, limiting conclusions about previously exposed vaccinees. After two AZD1222 doses, both the breadth and the depth of spike-specific TCRs were significantly higher than at day 0 and than in MenACWY recipients. No day 14 peak-response samples were available, so repertoires were characterized only after the peak T cell response. Epitopes outside the regions mutated in the B.1.351 and B.1.1.7 variants were reportedly recognized by nearly half of the unique spike-specific TCRs. CD4 TCRs associated with the vaccine covered the entire spike protein, and the dominant responses were in regions 160-218 and 743-854.

Sequencing was performed on peripheral blood, taken on day 0 of AZD1222 vaccination. Here the chain combines TRBV9 and TRBJ1-2; the D gene is perhaps TRBD1, from 5 matching bases. This sequence originates from an adult in good health. The sequenced DNA: TGTGCCAGCAGCGTAGGGGACCTGTCGGGCTACACCTTC. This translates into CASSVGDLSGYTF.